The 23 T cell receptor beta chains given below trace back to one sample, sequenced in a study of cytomegalovirus exposure and HLA in healthy donors. This PCR relied on a set of 60 Vbeta primers and 13 Jbeta primers. Using immunoSEQ multiplex PCR, the repertoire was profiled, and TCRdb retains in-frame clones only, with some absent. The sample has roughly 190,000 clones, roughly 80% seen once. The sequenced sample was PBMCs. Receptors were obtained from a woman aged 25 to 39 in good health and CMV-seropositive.

The genes are TRBV15 and TRBJ2-3, with 8 bases aligning to TRBD2. Losses at the gene ends were 2 bases for V and 0 bases for J; bases not matched to a gene: 7. Germline assignment: CDR1 LNHNV and CDR2 YYDKDF (reference sequence). The CDR3 is made up of 17 amino acids. The CDR3 nucleotides are TGTGCCACCAGCAGACCCACGGTAGCGGGAAGCACAGATACGCAGTATTTT. Translation gives CATSRPTVAGSTDTQYF.

The chain has TRBV27 and TRBJ2-1; 11 positions match TRBD2. Unmatched junction bases numbered 12, after V lost 8 bases and J lost 12 bases. Germline-derived CDR1 and CDR2 are MNHEY and SMNVEV (reference sequence). The CDR3 sequence is 14 residues long. CDR3 nucleotides: TGTGCCAGCTCCCTGGTCGCTAGCGGGAGGCGGCAGTTCTTC. It translates to CASSLVASGRRQFF.

V gene TRBV5-1 combines with J gene TRBJ2-7, with TRBD1 as a possible D gene (6 bases). There are 12 residues in the CDR3. The germline V and J ends were trimmed by 0 bases and 12 bases, with 13 bases remaining between them. Germline V lookup: CDR1 SGHRS, CDR2 YFSETQ. The CDR3 nucleotides are TGCGCCAGCAGCTTGGATTCGAGGGGGTGGTACTTC. Protein sequence: CASSLDSRGWYF.

V gene TRBV5-5 combines with J gene TRBJ2-3, with 9 bases fitting TRBD2. This CDR3 is built from 15 residues. Losses at the gene ends were 0 bases for V and 3 bases for J; bases not matched to a gene: 2. Germline loops: CDR1 SGHKS, CDR2 YYEKEE (reference sequence). CDR3 bases: TGTGCCAGCAGCTTGGCTAGCGGGATTACAGATACGCAGTATTTT. This translates into CASSLASGITDTQYF. Together with reference TRBV5-5 and TRBJ2-3, the CDR3 gives the full variable domain: DAGVTQSPTHLIKTRGQQVTLRCSPISGHKSVSWYQQVLGQGPQFIFQYYEKEERGRGNFPDRFSARQFPNYSSELNVNALLLGDSALYLCASSLASGITDTQYFGPGTRLTVL.

The V gene is TRBV19, the J gene TRBJ2-7; unclear D gene. The CDR3 runs 14 residues. Germline V gene lookup returns CDR1 LNHDA and CDR2 SQIVND (reference sequence). The V end lost 2 bases, the J end lost 0 bases, and 8 bases lay between the germline ends. The CDR3 is CASSITQDSYEQYF. The CDR3, as DNA: TGTGCCAGTAGTATAACTCAGGACTCCTACGAGCAGTACTTC.

The chain employs TRBV15 and TRBJ2-7; a possible D gene is TRBD2 (5 bases). The CDR3 totals 13 residues. V was clipped by 9 bases and J by 3 bases, with 15 bases between them. Germline CDR1 and CDR2: LNHNV and YYDKDF (reference sequence). For the CDR3, the DNA is TGTGCCACGGGCGACGGACTTAACTACGAGCAGTACTTC. This codes for CATGDGLNYEQYF. The full variable domain, completed using reference TRBV15 and TRBJ2-7, is DAMVIQNPRYQVTQFGKPVTLSCSQTLNHNVMYWYQQKSSQAPKLLFHYYDKDFNNEADTPDNFQSRRPNTSFCFLDIRSPGLGDTAMYLCATGDGLNYEQYFGPGTRLTVT.

The chain links TRBV6-5 to TRBJ2-7, with 9 bases aligning to TRBD1. Unmatched junction bases numbered 3, after V lost 6 bases and J lost 3 bases. Germline V lookup: CDR1 MNHEY, CDR2 SVGAGI. CDR3 length equals 13 residues. CDR3 DNA: TGTGCCAGCAGGGGGACAGGGCACTACGAGCAGTACTTC. It codes for CASRGTGHYEQYF.

The chain uses TRBV5-4 and TRBJ2-1, with a possible D match to TRBD1 (5 bases). Germline CDR1 SGHNT, CDR2 YYREEE (reference sequence). V lost 5 bases, J lost 6 bases, and 12 bases lay in between. The CDR3 spans 13 residues. CDR3 region: CASRTDLFNEQFF. The CDR3 DNA is TGTGCCAGCAGGACAGATTTGTTCAATGAGCAGTTCTTC.

This clone showed up just a few times. J is TRBJ1-5 and V is TRBV28, with a weak D call TRBD1 (5 bases). V was trimmed by 3 bases and J by 2 bases, leaving 17 bases between them. The CDR3 totals 17 residues. Germline V lookup: CDR1 MDHEN, CDR2 SYDVKM. The DNA for the CDR3 is TGTGCCAGCAGTTTTTGGGGGGGACGGGATGGCAATCAGCCCCAGCATTTT. It encodes CASSFWGGRDGNQPQHF.

As concerns this clone: One end of the junction does not line up with germline, which may come from a read error. This sequence joins TRBV5-4 and TRBJ2-3; TRBD1 matches 7 bases. In germline, CDR1 is SGHNT, CDR2 YYREEE (reference sequence). This CDR3 has 14 residues. The CDR3 DNA reads as TGTGCCAGCAGCTTGGGGACAGGCACAGCTACGCAGTATTTT. Its protein is CASSLGTGTATQYF.

Worth noting for this clone: The junction does not match germline at one end; this may be a read error. The V call is TRBV6-1, the J call TRBJ2-1; a weak D match, TRBD1 (5 bases). The germline V gene has CDR1 MNHNS and CDR2 SASEGT. This CDR3 spans 13 amino acids. In nucleotides, the CDR3 is TGTGCCAGCAGTGAAGCAAAGGACACTTACTTACTCTTC. Translation: CASSEAKDTYLLF.

This sequence joins TRBV19 and TRBJ1-1; D might be TRBD1 (5 bases). This CDR3 is built from 12 residues. V lost 4 bases and J lost 7, with 10 bases in between. CDR1 is LNHDA, CDR2 SQIVND, per germline (reference sequence). As DNA, the CDR3 is TGTGCCAGTAGTACCCTGGGGGGTGAAGCTTTCTTT. Protein: CASSTLGGEAFF.

A remark on this clone: Relative to the germline gene, one junction end is altered; a read error may explain this. The J gene is TRBJ2-1, the V gene TRBV7-9; a possible D gene is TRBD1 (5 bases). The V gene's germline CDR1 is SEHNR and CDR2 FQNEAQ (reference sequence). The CDR3 loop spans 15 amino acids. Here the CDR3 reads CSSSLIRGGHNEQFF. The DNA of the CDR3 is TGTTCCAGCAGCCTGATAAGGGGCGGCCACAATGAGCAGTTCTTC. Full variable domain (outside the CDR3, taken from reference TRBV7-9 and TRBJ2-1): DTGVSQNPRHKITKRGQNVTFRCDPISEHNRLYWYRQTLGQGPEFLTYFQNEAQLEKSRLLSDRFSAERPKGSFSTLEIQRTEQGDSAMYLCSSSLIRGGHNEQFFGPGTRLTVL.

A note on this clone: The germline gene is not matched at one end of the junction; a read error may be the cause. This sequence joins TRBV7-9 and TRBJ2-1, with D uncertain. The CDR3 is 16 amino acids. Germline CDR1 is SEHNR and CDR2 is FQNEAQ (reference sequence). The CDR3 region has the DNA TGTTCCAGCAGCTCCAAAAGAGCGCCGACCTACAATGAGCAGTTCTTC. The encoded protein is CSSSSKRAPTYNEQFF.

Points on this clone: The sample carries other DNA sequences with the same CDR3. The CDR3 spells CASSFAGNTEAFF. In DNA, the CDR3 is TGTGCCAGCAGTTTTGCAGGGAACACTGAAGCTTTCTTT. The rearrangement uses TRBV28 and TRBJ1-1; D ambiguous. V lost 3 bases and J 1 base, leaving 6 bases between the germline ends. Germline CDR1 and CDR2: MDHEN and SYDVKM. This CDR3 has 13 amino acids.

The table lists this clone with a few counts. The chain is built from TRBV19 and TRBJ2-3, with D perhaps matching TRBD2 (6 bases). The CDR3 has 14 residues. Germline values: CDR1 LNHDA, CDR2 SQIVND (reference sequence). V lost 4 bases, J lost 4 bases, and 12 bases lay in between. The CDR3 reads CASSTSAGADTQYF. The CDR3 nucleotides are TGTGCCAGTAGTACTAGCGCCGGCGCAGATACGCAGTATTTT.

The rearrangement links TRBV19 to TRBJ1-1; 9 nucleotides agree with TRBD1. The V gene end was trimmed by 6 bases and the J gene end by 1 base; junction bases not matched to a gene: 9. CDR1 and CDR2 from the germline V gene are LNHDA and SQIVND (reference sequence). This CDR3 spans 16 amino acids. The CDR3 DNA is TGTGCCAGTAGGCGACAGGGGGGGTCGGCGAACACTGAAGCTTTCTTT. It specifies CASRRQGGSANTEAFF.

The chain couples TRBV29-1 to TRBJ2-3; 9 nucleotides match TRBD2. J gave up 6 bases and V 4 bases, and 11 bases lay outside the gene matches. The CDR3 loop spans 15 amino acids. Germline values: CDR1 SQVTM, CDR2 ANQGSEA. The CDR3 nucleotides are TGCAGCGTTGCTGGGGCTAGCGGGAATGGGGATACGCAGTATTTT. Translation: CSVAGASGNGDTQYF.

This clone was seen a few times. The DNA of the CDR3 is TGCAGCGCCAGGGACAGCGACTACGAGCAGTACTTC. It codes for CSARDSDYEQYF. The chain joins TRBV29-1 to TRBJ2-7, with 7 positions matching TRBD1. The CDR3 has 12 residues. V lost 7 bases and J lost 3; bases outside the gene matches: 6. CDR1 and CDR2 from the germline V gene are SQVTM and ANQGSEA.

This sequence joins TRBV5-1 and TRBJ2-5, with TRBD1 matching 7 bases. The V segment lost 0 bases and the J segment 14 bases; nucleotides outside the gene matches: 7. CDR1 and CDR2 from the germline V gene are SGHRS and YFSETQ. The CDR3 is 12 amino acids. The CDR3 region has the DNA TGCGCCAGCAGCTTGGAAGGGGGCGATGGATACTTC. Translation: CASSLEGGDGYF.

This clone has a handful of counts. The CDR3 sequence: CASSQDIECEQYF. In nucleotides, the CDR3 is TGTGCCAGCAGCCAAGATATAGAGTGCGAGCAGTACTTC. V gene TRBV14 combines with J gene TRBJ2-7; no firm D call. The CDR3 covers 13 residues. V was clipped by 0 bases and J by 6 bases, with 9 bases between them. The V gene's germline CDR1 is SGHDN and CDR2 FVKESK.

The chain recombines TRBV11-2 with TRBJ1-6; 7 bases match TRBD1. The V and J ends lost 8 bases and 1 base, in that order; junction bases with no gene match: 14. This CDR3 spans 18 amino acids. Germline V gene data show CDR1 as SGHAT and CDR2 as FQNNGV. The CDR3 DNA is TGTGCCAGCTCGAGCTTGGTACTGACAGGGTCCTATAATTCACCCCTCCACTTT. Residues: CASSSLVLTGSYNSPLHF.

The V gene is TRBV11-2, the J gene TRBJ2-4; 7 nucleotides agree with TRBD2. This CDR3 has 17 amino acids. The germline V gene has CDR1 SGHAT and CDR2 FQNNGV. The ends lost 1 base at V and 2 bases at J; junction bases unmatched: 8. The CDR3 here is CASSLGPGRDSKNIQYF. CDR3 bases: TGTGCCAGCAGCTTAGGTCCTGGGAGGGATTCCAAAAACATTCAGTACTTC.